These T cell receptor beta chains were read from a single sample in a study of identical twins. Via MiXCR, TCRdb re-called the 5' RACE reads, giving one row per CDR3 protein. This sample has 1.5 million to 2 million distinct CDR3 sequences, with around 29% found just once. The sample was cord blood. The receptor source for this set is a newborn girl in good health. Each CDR3 is given with its conserved first and last residue. A D gene is named only where the DNA matches it firmly. Not all rows give a size; the values are once, few, many and, for expanded clones, a class.

d_gene | abundance | j_gene | v_gene | CDR3nt | CDR3aa
- | - | TRBJ1-1 | TRBV6-6 | TGTGCCAGCAGTTACTCGTACAGGGCCACTGAAGCTTTCTTT | CASSYSYRATEAFF
- | few | TRBJ2-5 | TRBV9 | TGTGCCAGCAGCGTAACCCCCAATGGCAGGGAAGAGACCCAGTACTTC | CASSVTPNGREETQYF
- | once | TRBJ2-3 | TRBV6-6 | TGTGCCAGCTGTTACTTAGGGGATACGCAGTATTTT | CASCYLGDTQYF
- | - | TRBJ2-1 | TRBV20-1 | TGCAGTGCGGTTGGGGCTCGGGGCGTTAACTACAATGAGCAGTTCTTC | CSAVGARGVNYNEQFF
TRBD1 | - | TRBJ1-1 | TRBV5-1 | TGCGCCAGCAGCCCCGGGACAGGGAGTACAGCTTTCTTT | CASSPGTGSTAFF
TRBD2 | - | TRBJ2-5 | TRBV4-2 | TGTGCCAGCAGCCCCTCCCTAGCGGGAGGGCAGGTGACCCAGTACTTC | CASSPSLAGGQVTQYF
- | - | TRBJ1-1 | TRBV11-2 | TGTGCCAGCAGCGAGACAGGACTGGCACGTGAAGCTTTCTTT | CASSETGLAREAFF
TRBD2 | - | TRBJ2-7 | TRBV7-2 | TGTGCCAGCAGCTTAGTGGAGTCTAGCGGGTACAATGAGCAGTACTTC | CASSLVESSGYNEQYF
- | - | TRBJ2-6 | TRBV5-1 | TGCGCCAGCAGCTTGTATGATTGGTATGCTGGGGCCAACGTCCTGACTTTC | CASSLYDWYAGANVLTF
- | - | TRBJ2-1 | TRBV7-2 | TGTGCCAGCAGCTTAGCCCAGGGGCACAATGAGCAGTTCTTC | CASSLAQGHNEQFF
- | - | TRBJ1-4 | TRBV7-2 | TGTGCCAGCAGCCCCGTGACAAGCTGTAATGAAAAACTGTTTTTT | CASSPVTSCNEKLFF
- | few | TRBJ2-3 | TRBV3-1 | TGTGCCAGCAGCCAAGATATTACCAGCACAGATACGCAGTATTTT | CASSQDITSTDTQYF
- | - | TRBJ2-1 | TRBV6-1 | TGTGCCAGCAGTGATCGGACACCCCTCTACAATGAGCAGTTCTTC | CASSDRTPLYNEQFF
- | many | TRBJ2-4 | TRBV12-3/TRBV12-4 | TGTGCCAGCAGTCCAAGAGCCAAAAACATTCAGTACTTC | CASSPRAKNIQYF
- | - | TRBJ2-3 | TRBV5-6 | TGTGCCAGCAGCCCTGGCTGGGGTAGCACAGATACGCAGTATTTT | CASSPGWGSTDTQYF
- | once | TRBJ2-2 | TRBV14 | TGTGCCAGCAGCCCCCCGGGCGGGACCCGGGAGCTGTTTTTT | CASSPPGGTRELFF
TRBD1 | few | TRBJ2-1 | TRBV27 | TGTGCCAGCAAAGCGACAGGGGGCGGATACAATGAGCAGTTCTTC | CASKATGGGYNEQFF
- | - | TRBJ1-1 | TRBV5-6 | TGTGCCAGCAGCTTGGCTCCGGGGTCGAACACTGAAGCTTTCTTT | CASSLAPGSNTEAFF
- | few | TRBJ2-1 | TRBV20-1 | TGCAGTGCTAGTATGAGAAGGCAGCTCCATGAGCAGTTCTTC | CSASMRRQLHEQFF
- | few | TRBJ2-2 | TRBV5-1 | TGCGCCAGCAGCGCGTCGAACACCGGGGAGCTGTTTTTT | CASSASNTGELFF
- | - | TRBJ2-7 | TRBV28 | TGTGCCGGCAGTCCAATGAGGGGCGGCAGGAACGAGCAGTACTTC | CAGSPMRGGRNEQYF
- | - | TRBJ2-1 | TRBV7-2 | TGTGCCAGCAGCTTACGGGGCTCCTGCGATGAGCAGTTCTTC | CASSLRGSCDEQFF
- | - | TRBJ2-1 | TRBV28 | TGTGCCAGCAGTTTATGGAGGACAGCAACAACCTACAATGAGCAGTTCTTC | CASSLWRTATTYNEQFF
- | few | TRBJ2-3 | TRBV21-1 | TGTGCCAGCAGCAAAGCGCAAACAGATACGCAGTATTTT | CASSKAQTDTQYF
TRBD1 | - | TRBJ2-4 | TRBV6-2/TRBV6-3 | TGTGCCAGCAGAAAACAGGGGGTAGCCAAAAACATTCAGTACTTC | CASRKQGVAKNIQYF
- | few | TRBJ2-2 | TRBV21-1 | TGTGCCAGCAGCAAGGGACTAGCGGGAGGGAACACCGGGGAGCTGTTTTTT | CASSKGLAGGNTGELFF
TRBD1 | - | TRBJ1-3 | TRBV20-1 | TGCAGTGCTAGGTCAGGACAGGTACTATCTGGAAACACCATATATTTT | CSARSGQVLSGNTIYF
- | - | TRBJ2-3 | TRBV18 | TGTGCCAGCTCGACTAGTTATCAGAGCACAGATACGCAGTATTTT | CASSTSYQSTDTQYF
- | many | TRBJ2-5 | TRBV14 | TGTGCCAGCAGCCAAGTATTTAGCGGCGGGGAGACCCAGTACTTC | CASSQVFSGGETQYF
- | - | TRBJ2-7 | TRBV5-1 | TGCGCCAGCAGCCCCAGACAGTTTACCTACGAGCAGTACTTC | CASSPRQFTYEQYF
TRBD2 | - | TRBJ2-3 | TRBV2 | TGTGCCAGCCAGTGGGAGGGCCTTACGCGCACAGATACGCAGTATTTT | CASQWEGLTRTDTQYF
- | many | TRBJ2-4 | TRBV21-1 | TGTGCCAGCAGCACTACTAGCGGGGAAAACATTCAGTACTTC | CASSTTSGENIQYF
- | many | TRBJ2-3 | TRBV20-1 | TGCAGTGCTTCCCGCAGGGATACGCAGTATTTT | CSASRRDTQYF
- | - | TRBJ1-2 | TRBV21-1 | TGTGCCAGCAGCGGCCGGGACAGGGGCTCCTATGGCTACACCTTC | CASSGRDRGSYGYTF
- | - | TRBJ2-1 | TRBV12-3/TRBV12-4 | TGTGCCAGCAGTTTAAGGGGGGACTACGATGAGCAGTTCTTC | CASSLRGDYDEQFF
TRBD2 | few | TRBJ2-1 | TRBV15 | TGTGCCACCAGCAGAGCCCGACTAGCGGAGACCTACAATGAGCAGTTCTTC | CATSRARLAETYNEQFF
TRBD2 | - | TRBJ2-3 | TRBV20-1 | TGCAGTGCTGCGTCGACTAGCGGGGTAACAGATACGCAGTATTTT | CSAASTSGVTDTQYF
- | - | TRBJ2-1 | TRBV3-1 | TGTGCCAGCAGCCCCCCATTAACTTACAATGAGCAGTTCTTC | CASSPPLTYNEQFF
- | - | TRBJ2-2 | TRBV2 | TGTGCCAGCAGCTCCGGGGGGCTGTTTTTT | CASSSGGLFF
TRBD1 | - | TRBJ1-4 | TRBV5-1 | TGCGCCAGCAGCTTTCGTGGGACAGTTAATGAAAAACTGTTTTTT | CASSFRGTVNEKLFF
- | - | TRBJ1-1 | TRBV27 | TGTGCCAGCAGTTTGGGTACTCGGGGAGGCACTGAAGCTTTCTTT | CASSLGTRGGTEAFF
- | many | TRBJ2-3 | TRBV20-1 | TGCAGTGCTACCCAGCCGGGCACAGATACGCAGTATTTT | CSATQPGTDTQYF